This T cell receptor beta chain comes out of a study of beta chain features in type 1 diabetes. Study-level findings and limits: Among patients with Type 1 diabetes, TCRB CDR3s were moderately but significantly shorter in every one of the four CD4+ subsets.

Every isolated RNA sample was fully reverse transcribed, so sequencing captured expressed TCRB transcripts. Libraries were prepared by immunoSEQ multiplex PCR; TCRdb keeps only in-frame clonotypes and omits some of them. The data show 300,000 to 400,000 clones, about 14% seen once. Germline lookup yields CDR1 SGHAT and CDR2 FQNNGV. CDR3 size: 13 residues. V shed 0 bases and J shed 8 bases, with 8 bases lying between them. This clone was counted many times. What it binds is unknown. This sequence was found in a woman between 18 and 30 years old with type 1 diabetes. This rearrangement joins TRBV11-2 to TRBJ2-4, with TRBD1 as a possible D gene (5 bases). The sample taken for sequencing was naive CD4+ T cells from blood. The CDR3 region is CASSLDRVDIQYF. The CDR3, as DNA: TGTGCCAGCAGCTTAGACAGGGTTGACATTCAGTACTTC.